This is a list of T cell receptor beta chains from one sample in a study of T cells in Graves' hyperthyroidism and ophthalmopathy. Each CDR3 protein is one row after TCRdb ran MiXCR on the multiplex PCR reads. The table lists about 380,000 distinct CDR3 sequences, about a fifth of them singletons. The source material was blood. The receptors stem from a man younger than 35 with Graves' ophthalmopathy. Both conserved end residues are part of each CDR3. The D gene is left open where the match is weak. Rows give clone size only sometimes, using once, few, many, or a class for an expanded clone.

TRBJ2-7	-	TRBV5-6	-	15	CASSSPRGASYEQYF	TGTGCCAGCAGCTCCCCCAGGGGGGCGTCCTACGAGCAGTACTTC
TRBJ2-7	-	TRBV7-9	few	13	CASSFQGSYEQYF	TGTGCCAGCAGCTTCCAGGGCTCCTACGAGCAGTACTTC
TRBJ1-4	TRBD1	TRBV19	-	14	CASSIAGGREKLFF	TGTGCCAGTAGTATCGCAGGGGGCCGAGAAAAACTGTTTTTT
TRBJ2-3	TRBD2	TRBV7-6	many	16	CASSLASSGSTDTQYF	TGTGCCAGCAGCTTAGCGTCTAGCGGGAGCACAGATACGCAGTATTTT
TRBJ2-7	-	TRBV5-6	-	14	CASSLGRSIHEQYF	TGTGCCAGCAGCTTGGGACGGTCTATACACGAGCAGTACTTC
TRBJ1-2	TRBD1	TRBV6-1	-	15	CASRLTGVPNYGYTF	TGTGCCAGCAGACTCACAGGGGTGCCCAACTATGGCTACACCTTC
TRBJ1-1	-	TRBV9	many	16	CASSVRDFTPGTEAFF	TGTGCCAGCAGCGTTCGGGACTTCACCCCGGGCACTGAAGCTTTCTTT
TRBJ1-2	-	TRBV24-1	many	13	CATSDSGRGGYTF	TGTGCCACCAGTGATTCCGGACGCGGGGGCTACACCTTC
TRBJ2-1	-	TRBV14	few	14	CASSPHLPTNEQFF	TGTGCCAGCAGCCCTCATTTGCCTACCAATGAGCAGTTCTTC
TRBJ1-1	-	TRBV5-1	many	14	CASSHGQGDTEAFF	TGCGCCAGCAGCCACGGACAAGGGGACACTGAAGCTTTCTTT
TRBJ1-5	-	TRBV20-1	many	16	CSARGKRGREGQPQHF	TGCAGTGCCAGGGGAAAGAGGGGCAGGGAAGGACAGCCCCAGCATTTT
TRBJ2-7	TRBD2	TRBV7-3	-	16	CASSRDSSGGNYEQYF	TGTGCCAGCAGTCGGGACTCTAGCGGGGGGAACTACGAGCAGTACTTC
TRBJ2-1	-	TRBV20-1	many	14	CSAKQGGVVNEQFF	TGCAGTGCTAAACAGGGTGGGGTGGTCAATGAGCAGTTCTTC
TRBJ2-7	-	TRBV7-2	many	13	CASSLVGGNEQYF	TGTGCCAGCAGCTTAGTAGGGGGTAACGAGCAGTACTTC
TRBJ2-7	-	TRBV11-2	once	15	CASSFSRTSEGEQYF	TGTGCCAGCAGCTTCTCCCGAACTTCCGAGGGCGAGCAGTACTTC
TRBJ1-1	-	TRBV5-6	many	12	CASSFWNTEAFF	TGTGCCAGCAGCTTCTGGAACACTGAAGCTTTCTTT
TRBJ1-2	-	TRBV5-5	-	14	CASSSPVSRGGYTF	TGTGCCAGCAGCTCCCCGGTCTCGCGGGGTGGCTACACCTTC
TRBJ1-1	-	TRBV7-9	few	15	CASSENSGPFPEAFF	TGTGCCAGCAGCGAGAACTCGGGCCCTTTCCCTGAAGCTTTCTTT
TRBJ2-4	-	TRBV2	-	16	CASSEEGPISKNIQYF	TGTGCCAGCAGTGAAGAGGGACCAATATCCAAAAACATTCAGTACTTC
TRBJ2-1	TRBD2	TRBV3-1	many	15	CASSQAGTRVNEQFF	TGTGCCAGCAGCCAGGCCGGGACTAGGGTCAATGAGCAGTTCTTC
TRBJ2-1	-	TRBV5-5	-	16	CASTPWGGPGVNEQFF	TGTGCCAGCACCCCTTGGGGCGGCCCGGGAGTGAATGAGCAGTTCTTC
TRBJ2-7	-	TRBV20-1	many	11	CSARVSYEQYF	TGCAGTGCTAGAGTCAGCTACGAGCAGTACTTC
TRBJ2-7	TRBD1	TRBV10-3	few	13	CAISGGQGYEQYF	TGTGCCATCAGTGGTGGACAGGGCTACGAGCAGTACTTC
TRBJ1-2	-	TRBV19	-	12	CASSDRVYGYTF	TGTGCCAGTTCGGACAGAGTCTATGGCTACACCTTC
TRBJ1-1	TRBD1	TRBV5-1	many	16	CASSLRQGAANTEAFF	TGCGCCAGCAGCTTGCGGCAGGGGGCTGCGAACACTGAAGCTTTCTTT
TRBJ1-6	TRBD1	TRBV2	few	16	CAGSGTGATYNSPLHF	TGTGCCGGCTCCGGGACAGGGGCCACCTATAATTCACCCCTCCACTTT
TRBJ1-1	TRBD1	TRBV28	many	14	CASSLHRGSTEAFF	TGTGCCAGCAGTTTGCACAGGGGGAGCACTGAAGCTTTCTTT
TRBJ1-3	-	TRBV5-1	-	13	CASRDYPGNTIYF	TGCGCCAGCAGGGACTACCCTGGAAACACCATATATTTT
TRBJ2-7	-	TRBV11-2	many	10	CASSLAEQYF	TGTGCCAGCAGCTTAGCCGAGCAGTACTTC
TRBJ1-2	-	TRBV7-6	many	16	CASSLNPRDANYGYTF	TGTGCCAGCAGCTTGAACCCTCGGGACGCCAACTATGGCTACACCTTC
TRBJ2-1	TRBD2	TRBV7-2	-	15	CASSLVAGGVNEQFF	TGTGCCAGCAGCCTTGTAGCGGGGGGAGTCAATGAGCAGTTCTTC
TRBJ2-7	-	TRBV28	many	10	CAHEGGEQYF	TGTGCCCACGAAGGGGGCGAGCAGTACTTC
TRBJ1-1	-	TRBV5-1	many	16	CASTLGPQGVSTEAFF	TGCGCCAGCACCTTAGGGCCCCAGGGTGTGAGCACTGAAGCTTTCTTT
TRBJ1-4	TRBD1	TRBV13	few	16	CASSSPETGGREKLFF	TGTGCCAGCAGCTCTCCAGAGACAGGGGGAAGAGAAAAACTGTTTTTT
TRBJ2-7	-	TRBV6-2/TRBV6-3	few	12	CASSTGKREQYF	TGTGCCAGCAGCACAGGGAAAAGGGAGCAGTACTTC
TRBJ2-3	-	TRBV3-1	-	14	CASSPRRAADTQYF	TGTGCCAGCAGCCCCCGACGGGCGGCAGATACGCAGTATTTT
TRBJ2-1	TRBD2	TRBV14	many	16	CASSPRTSGGAHEQFF	TGTGCCAGCAGCCCTCGGACTAGCGGGGGGGCCCATGAGCAGTTCTTC
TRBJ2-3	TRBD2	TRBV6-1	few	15	CASRTSGVSTDTQYF	TGTGCCAGTAGGACTAGCGGGGTGTCTACAGATACGCAGTATTTT
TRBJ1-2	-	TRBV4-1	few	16	CASSPWPAGGNYGYTF	TGCGCCAGCAGCCCTTGGCCAGCTGGGGGTAATTATGGCTACACCTTC
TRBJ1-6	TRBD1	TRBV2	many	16	CASSGGQGVGNSPLHF	TGTGCCAGCAGTGGGGGACAGGGGGTAGGCAATTCACCCCTCCACTTT
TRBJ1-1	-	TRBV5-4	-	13	CASSTGQNTEAFF	TGTGCCAGCAGCACGGGGCAGAACACTGAAGCTTTCTTT
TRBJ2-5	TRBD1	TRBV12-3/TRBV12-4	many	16	CASSSEGRTGEETQYF	TGTGCCAGCAGTTCCGAGGGACGGACAGGGGAAGAGACCCAGTACTTC
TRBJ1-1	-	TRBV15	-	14	CATSRDMGNTEAFF	TGTGCCACCAGCAGAGATATGGGGAACACTGAAGCTTTCTTT
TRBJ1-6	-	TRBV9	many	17	CASSVGFGTRPNSPLHF	TGTGCCAGCAGCGTAGGGTTCGGGACCAGACCGAATTCACCCCTCCACTTT
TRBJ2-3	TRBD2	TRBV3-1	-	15	CASSQPGLVTDTQYF	TGTGCCAGCAGCCAACCGGGACTAGTAACAGATACGCAGTATTTT
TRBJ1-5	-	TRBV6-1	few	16	CASRPGGQDSNQPQHF	TGTGCCAGCCGACCCGGGGGGCAGGATAGCAATCAGCCCCAGCATTTT
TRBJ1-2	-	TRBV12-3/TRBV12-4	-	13	CASSRLEGRGYTF	TGTGCCAGCAGCAGACTTGAGGGGCGAGGCTACACCTTC
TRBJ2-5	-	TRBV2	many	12	CASSVTDETQYF	TGTGCCAGCAGTGTGACTGACGAGACCCAGTACTTC
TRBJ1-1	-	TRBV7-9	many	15	CASSGQRPRNTEAFF	TGTGCCAGCAGCGGACAGAGACCGAGGAACACTGAAGCTTTCTTT
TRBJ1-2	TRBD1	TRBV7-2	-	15	CASSLEGQVNYGYTF	TGTGCCAGCAGCTTAGAAGGACAGGTTAACTATGGCTACACCTTC
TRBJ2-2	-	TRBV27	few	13	CASSSNVIGELFF	TGTGCCAGCAGTTCGAATGTGATCGGGGAGCTGTTTTTT
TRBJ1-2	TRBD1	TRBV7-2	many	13	CASSPDRNYGYTF	TGTGCCAGCAGCCCGGACAGGAACTATGGCTACACCTTC
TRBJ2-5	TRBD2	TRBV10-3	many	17	CAISDGTSGGPQETQYF	TGTGCCATCAGTGATGGGACTAGCGGGGGCCCCCAAGAGACCCAGTACTTC
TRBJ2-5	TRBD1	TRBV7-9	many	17	CASSSFTGTGNQETQYF	TGTGCCAGCAGCTCTTTTACCGGGACAGGGAACCAAGAGACCCAGTACTTC
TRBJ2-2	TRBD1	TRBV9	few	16	CASSDGRGRGTGELFF	TGTGCCAGCAGCGATGGCAGGGGGCGCGGCACCGGGGAGCTGTTTTTT
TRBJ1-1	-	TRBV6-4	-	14	CASSLDGGTTEAFF	TGTGCCAGCAGTCTGGACGGGGGAACCACTGAAGCTTTCTTT
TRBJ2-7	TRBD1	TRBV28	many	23	CASRAKLRDRGSLYRLKSYEQYF	TGTGCCAGCAGGGCAAAACTCCGGGACAGGGGGAGCCTATACCGACTCAAATCCTACGAGCAGTACTTC
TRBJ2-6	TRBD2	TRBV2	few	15	CASSGAGTGANVLTF	TGTGCCAGCAGTGGAGCGGGGACTGGGGCCAACGTCCTGACTTTC